The 18 T cell receptor beta chains below all came from one sample that was sequenced in a study of CD8 T cells in ankylosing spondylitis. One entry per CDR3 protein, called by TCRdb with MiXCR from the 5' RACE reads. The data contain around 180,000 distinct CDR3 sequences, roughly 18% of them singletons. The sequenced sample was blood, either unsorted or a sorted T cell fraction (not recorded which). The origin of the receptors is a male donor aged 5 to 29 with ankylosing spondylitis or in good health (not recorded which).

This chain links TRBV11-3 with TRBJ2-2; tentatively, D is TRBD1 (5 bases). Germline V gene sequence: CDR1 SGHNT, CDR2 YENEEA. The CDR3 covers 17 residues. The V and J ends lost 3 bases and 2 bases respectively, with 16 bases between them. CDR3 sequence (DNA): TGTGCCAGCAGCTTTAGCCTCGGCCAGGGAAACACCGGGGAGCTGTTTTTT. Translated, it gives CASSFSLGQGNTGELFF.

This clonotype was picked up a small number of times. This rearrangement joins TRBV29-1 to TRBJ2-7; TRBD2 agrees at 8 bases. V shed 4 bases, J shed 6 bases, and the junction held 5 bases outside the gene matches. Germline CDR1 SQVTM, CDR2 ANQGSEA. The CDR3 spans 12 residues. Here the CDR3 DNA reads TGCAGCGTTGTGGGGACTAGAGGCGAGCAGTACTTC. It specifies CSVVGTRGEQYF.

The chain couples TRBV6-1 to TRBJ2-7, with 16 bases that match TRBD2. J gave up 5 bases and V 6 bases, and 13 bases lay outside the gene matches. The CDR3 loop spans 18 amino acids. Germline loops: CDR1 MNHNS, CDR2 SASEGT. CDR3 nucleotide sequence: TGTGCCAGCAGGCCTATACCGGGACTAGCGGGAGGGCCCCACGAGCAGTACTTC. Translated, it gives CASRPIPGLAGGPHEQYF.

This clonotype was found many times. The J gene is TRBJ2-3, the V gene TRBV10-3; D could derive from TRBD1 or TRBD2 (5 bases each). Germline-derived CDR1 and CDR2 are ENHRY and SYGVKD. The CDR3 sequence is 15 residues long. Trimming removed 7 bases at V and 4 bases at J, with 18 bases between. The CDR3 sequence is CAITPGPDRPDTQYF. In DNA, the CDR3 is TGTGCCATCACTCCGGGACCCGATCGCCCAGATACGCAGTATTTT.

This clonotype was recorded at least ten times. V gene TRBV30 combines with J gene TRBJ2-1, with 7 bases that match TRBD2. V dropped 3 bases and J dropped 0; count of bases not matched to a gene: 2. From germline, CDR1 is GTSNPN and CDR2 SVGIG (reference sequence). The CDR3 spans 14 residues. The CDR3 DNA reads as TGTGCCTGGAGACGCGGGAGCTCCTACAATGAGCAGTTCTTC. Its translation is CAWRRGSSYNEQFF.

This chain links TRBV5-1 with TRBJ2-1; TRBD2 matches 7 bases. CDR1 is SGHRS and CDR2 is YFSETQ in the germline V gene. With 0 bases clipped from V and 6 bases from J, the junction kept 9 bases outside the gene matches. The CDR3 is 16 amino acids. DNA for the CDR3: TGCGCCAGCAGCTTGGCCCCTCCCTCGGGAGGCAATGAGCAGTTCTTC. Amino acid sequence: CASSLAPPSGGNEQFF.

This clonotype was recorded at least ten times. J is TRBJ2-1 and V is TRBV20-1; 8 nucleotides align to TRBD1. The junction had 8 bases not matched to a gene; V was cut back by 2 bases and J by 2 bases. CDR3 length: 16 residues. Germline-derived CDR1 and CDR2 are DFQATT and SNEGSKA (reference sequence). CDR3 region: CSARFRTDRAYNEQFF. The CDR3 DNA reads TGCAGTGCTAGATTCCGAACGGACAGGGCCTACAATGAGCAGTTCTTC.

This clonotype was counted many times. The rearrangement joins TRBV5-1 to TRBJ2-2; D is ambiguous. Trimming cost V 1 base and J 2 bases, with 15 bases left between them. Germline lookup yields CDR1 SGHRS and CDR2 YFSETQ. The CDR3 has 17 residues. The DNA for the CDR3 is TGCGCCAGCAGCTTGTCGCGGCGTCAGATTAACACCGGGGAGCTGTTTTTT. Translated, it gives CASSLSRRQINTGELFF.

This clonotype was found many times. V is TRBV12-3 or TRBV12-4 and J is TRBJ2-7; TRBD2 agrees at 8 bases. The trim removed 6 bases at V and 2 bases at J, leaving 9 bases unmatched. This CDR3 contains 15 residues. CDR3 sequence: CASSPPGGIPYEQYF. CDR3 sequence (DNA): TGTGCCAGCAGCCCCCCGGGAGGGATACCCTACGAGCAGTACTTC.

This clonotype has a count of ten or more. V usage is TRBV30 and J usage is TRBJ1-5; TRBD1 might be the D (5 bases). This CDR3 has 13 residues. Germline V gene lookup returns CDR1 GTSNPN and CDR2 SVGIG (reference sequence). Trimming pared 2 bases from V and 4 bases from J, leaving 9 bases between. The CDR3 is CAWSPGDNQPQHF. The CDR3 region has the DNA TGTGCCTGGAGTCCGGGGGATAATCAGCCCCAGCATTTT.

The rearrangement links TRBV27 to TRBJ2-2; no definite D call. The CDR3 has 12 residues. The V gene lost 4 bases and the J gene lost 4 bases, with 4 bases spanning the gap. CDR1 is MNHEY and CDR2 is SMNVEV in the germline V gene (reference sequence). Here the CDR3 DNA reads TGTGCCAGCAGTTCCCTCACCGGGGAGCTGTTTTTT. Translated, it gives CASSSLTGELFF.

The V and J genes are TRBV20-1 and TRBJ2-5; 9 nucleotides align to TRBD2. V lost 3 bases, J lost 3 bases, and 5 bases stayed unmatched. The CDR3 is made up of 14 amino acids. The germline CDR1 and CDR2 sequences are DFQATT and SNEGSKA (reference sequence). The CDR3 nucleotides read TGCAGTGCTAGTGGTAGCGGGAGAGAAGAGACCCAGTACTTC. Translation gives CSASGSGREETQYF.

This clonotype came up many times. The chain is built from TRBV6-4 and TRBJ2-2; no firm D call. The CDR3 covers 15 residues. Germline V gene sequence: CDR1 MRHNA, CDR2 SNTAGT. V was trimmed by 3 bases and J by 2 bases, leaving 10 bases between them. The CDR3 coding sequence is TGTGCCAGCAGTGAAGCAGCCGACAACACCGGGGAGCTGTTTTTT. Its protein product is CASSEAADNTGELFF.

This clonotype occurred many times. The rearrangement links TRBV3-1 to TRBJ2-5, with D unresolved. Germline V CDR1 and CDR2: LGHDT, YNNKEL (reference sequence). This CDR3 spans 14 amino acids. Trimming shortened V by 4 bases and J by 5 bases, and 14 bases separated the two germline ends. Written as DNA, the CDR3 is TGTGCCAGCAGCCTATTCCTAGAGTCCGAGACCCAGTACTTC. It specifies CASSLFLESETQYF.

This clonotype appeared many times. The gene calls are TRBV4-1 and TRBJ1-5; D is possibly TRBD1 (5 bases). Trimming removed 3 bases from V and 4 bases from J, with 16 bases in between. Germline loops: CDR1 MGHRA, CDR2 YSYEKL. This CDR3 is built from 16 residues. The DNA for the CDR3 is TGCGCCAGCAGCCACCCCGTGGGGGGTCAGAATCAGCCCCAGCATTTT. Translating it yields CASSHPVGGQNQPQHF.

V usage is TRBV12-3 or TRBV12-4 and J usage is TRBJ2-7, with 7 positions matching TRBD1. The V and J ends lost 3 bases and 9 bases, in that order; junction bases with no gene match: 5. CDR3 size: 12 residues. The CDR3 loop is CASSFQGEGQYF. In DNA, the CDR3 is TGTGCCAGCAGTTTCCAGGGGGAAGGGCAGTACTTC.

This clonotype has a count of ten or more. The chain joins TRBV20-1 to TRBJ2-1; D is unresolved. Germline V gene sequence: CDR1 DFQATT, CDR2 SNEGSKA (reference sequence). The CDR3 extends over 14 amino acids. The germline V and J ends were trimmed by 0 bases and 1 base, with 7 bases remaining between them. The CDR3 DNA sequence: TGCAGTGCTAGAGATACGGTGTCCTACAATGAGCAGTTCTTC. It specifies CSARDTVSYNEQFF.

This clonotype was found many times. The J gene is TRBJ2-5, the V gene TRBV11-3; D remains ambiguous. The CDR3 spans 13 residues. Germline V gene sequence: CDR1 SGHNT, CDR2 YENEEA. Trimming removed 4 bases from V and 2 bases from J, with 8 bases in between. CDR3 amino acids: CASSSWLQETQYF. CDR3 DNA: TGTGCCAGCAGCTCATGGCTGCAAGAGACCCAGTACTTC.